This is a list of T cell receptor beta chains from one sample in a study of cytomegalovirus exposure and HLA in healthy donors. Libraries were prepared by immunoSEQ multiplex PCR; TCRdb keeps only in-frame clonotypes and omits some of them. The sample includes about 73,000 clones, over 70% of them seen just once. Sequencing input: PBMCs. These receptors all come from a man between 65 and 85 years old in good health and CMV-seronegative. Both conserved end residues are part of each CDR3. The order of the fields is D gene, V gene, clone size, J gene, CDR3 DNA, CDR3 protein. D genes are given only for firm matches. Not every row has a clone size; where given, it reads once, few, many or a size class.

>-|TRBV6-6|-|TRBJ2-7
TGTGCCAGCAGTTACTCCGGCGGAGTCTACGAGCAGTACTTC
CASSYSGGVYEQYF
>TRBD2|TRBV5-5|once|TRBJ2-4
TGTGCCAGCAGCTTGGGCGGGAGTCTGGGGGACATTCAGTACTTC
CASSLGGSLGDIQYF
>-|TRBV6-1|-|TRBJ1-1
TGTGCCAGCAGCCGACAACCAGGCACTGAAGCTTTCTTT
CASSRQPGTEAFF
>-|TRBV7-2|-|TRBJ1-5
TGTGCCAGCAGCCCTAGGGACACCCAGGCATCACAGCCCCAGCATTTT
CASSPRDTQASQPQHF
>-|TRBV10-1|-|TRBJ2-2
TGCGCCAGCAGTGAGTCCCTGGGGCACGCTGCGGGAACCGGGGAGCTGTTTTTT
CASSESLGHAAGTGELFF
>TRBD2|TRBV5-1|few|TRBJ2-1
TGCGCCAGCAGCTTATCCCTAGCGGGAGCAGGCAATGAGCAGTTCTTC
CASSLSLAGAGNEQFF
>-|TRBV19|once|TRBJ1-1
TGTGCCAGTAGTACCGGGGGTTTAAGCGTTGGGATGAACACTGAAGCTTTCTTT
CASSTGGLSVGMNTEAFF
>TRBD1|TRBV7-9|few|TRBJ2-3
TGTGCCAGCAGCCCGGGACAGGGCACAGATACGCAGTATTTT
CASSPGQGTDTQYF
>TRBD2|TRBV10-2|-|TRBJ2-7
TGCGCCAGCAGTGTAGAGACTAGCGGGGCGCCGAGCTACGAGCAGTACTTC
CASSVETSGAPSYEQYF
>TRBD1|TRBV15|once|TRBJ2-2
TGTGCCACCAGCAGCTTGGACAGGGCGAACACCGGGGAGCTGTTTTTT
CATSSLDRANTGELFF
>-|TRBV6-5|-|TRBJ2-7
TGTGCCAGCAGCCGTCAAGGGGGAGAAGCCTACGAGCAGTACTTC
CASSRQGGEAYEQYF
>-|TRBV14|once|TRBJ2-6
TGTGCCAGCAGCCATTCAGTGTTCAGGTTCACTGGGGCCAACGTCCTGACTTTC
CASSHSVFRFTGANVLTF
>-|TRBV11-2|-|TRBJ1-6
TGTGCCAGCAGCCGGGGGACGGACAATTCACCCCTCCACTTT
CASSRGTDNSPLHF
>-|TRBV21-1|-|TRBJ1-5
TGTGCCAGCAGTTCAGGGAACCCCCAGCATTTT
CASSSGNPQHF
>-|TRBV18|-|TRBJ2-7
TGTGCCAGCTCACCCCGGAAATTTGGGGCCGAGCAGTACTTC
CASSPRKFGAEQYF
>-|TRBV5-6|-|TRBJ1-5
TGTGCCAGCCTTAAAGGAGATCTTTATAGCAATCAGCCCCAGCATTTT
CASLKGDLYSNQPQHF
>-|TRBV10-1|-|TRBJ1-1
TGCGCCAGCAGTGAGGTACAGAACACTGAAGCTTTCTTT
CASSEVQNTEAFF
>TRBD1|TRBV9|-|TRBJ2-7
TGTGCCAGCAGCGTCGAATGGGACAGCTCCTACGAGCAGTACTTC
CASSVEWDSSYEQYF
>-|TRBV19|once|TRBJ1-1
TGTGCCAGTAGTATAGATTTGGCCGATGAAGCTTTCTTT
CASSIDLADEAFF
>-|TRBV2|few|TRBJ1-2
TGTGCCAGCAGTGAACCCCCTGGAGCTAACTATGGCTACACCTTC
CASSEPPGANYGYTF
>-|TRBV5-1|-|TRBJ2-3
TGCGCCAGCAGTATCGGCGGACTAGCAGGGGGTGGAGATACGCAGTATTTT
CASSIGGLAGGGDTQYF